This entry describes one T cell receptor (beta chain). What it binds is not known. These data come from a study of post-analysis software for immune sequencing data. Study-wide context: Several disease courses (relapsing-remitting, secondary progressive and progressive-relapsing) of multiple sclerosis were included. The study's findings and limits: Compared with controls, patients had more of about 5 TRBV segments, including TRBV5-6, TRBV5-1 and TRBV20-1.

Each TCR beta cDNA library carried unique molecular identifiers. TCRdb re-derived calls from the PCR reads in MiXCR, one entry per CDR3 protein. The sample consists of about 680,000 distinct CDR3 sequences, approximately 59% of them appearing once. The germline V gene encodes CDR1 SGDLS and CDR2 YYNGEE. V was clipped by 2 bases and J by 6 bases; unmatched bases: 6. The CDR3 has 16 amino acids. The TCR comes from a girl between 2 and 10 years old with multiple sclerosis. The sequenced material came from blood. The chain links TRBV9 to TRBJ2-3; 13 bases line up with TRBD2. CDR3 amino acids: CASSVPETSGRDTQYF. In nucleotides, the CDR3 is TGTGCCAGCAGCGTTCCCGAGACTAGCGGGAGGGATACGCAGTATTTT.